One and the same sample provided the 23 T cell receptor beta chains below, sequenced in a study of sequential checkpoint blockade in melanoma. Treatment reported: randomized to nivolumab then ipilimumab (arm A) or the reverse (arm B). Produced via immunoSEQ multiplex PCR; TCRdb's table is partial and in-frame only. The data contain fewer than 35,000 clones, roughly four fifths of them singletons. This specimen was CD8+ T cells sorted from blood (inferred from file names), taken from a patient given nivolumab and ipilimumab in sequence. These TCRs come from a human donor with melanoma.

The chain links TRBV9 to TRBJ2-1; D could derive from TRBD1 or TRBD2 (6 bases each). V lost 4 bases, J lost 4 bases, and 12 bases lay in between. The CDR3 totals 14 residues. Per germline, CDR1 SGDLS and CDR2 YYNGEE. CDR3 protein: CASSLGGRYNEQFF. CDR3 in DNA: TGTGCCAGCAGCCTAGGGGGGAGGTACAATGAGCAGTTCTTC.

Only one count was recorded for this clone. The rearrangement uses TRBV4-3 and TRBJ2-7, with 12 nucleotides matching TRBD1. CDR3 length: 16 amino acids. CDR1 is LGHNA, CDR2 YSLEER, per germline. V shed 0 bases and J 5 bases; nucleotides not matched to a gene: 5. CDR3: CASSQEEGQGAHEQYF. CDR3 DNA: TGCGCCAGCAGCCAAGAAGAGGGACAGGGGGCACACGAGCAGTACTTC.

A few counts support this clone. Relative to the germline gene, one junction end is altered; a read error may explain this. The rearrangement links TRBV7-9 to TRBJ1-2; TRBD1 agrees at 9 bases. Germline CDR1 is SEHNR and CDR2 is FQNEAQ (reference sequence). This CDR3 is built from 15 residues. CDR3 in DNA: TGCGCCAGCAGCCAAGAGGACAGGGGAGGTTATGGCTACACCTTC. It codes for CASSQEDRGGYGYTF.

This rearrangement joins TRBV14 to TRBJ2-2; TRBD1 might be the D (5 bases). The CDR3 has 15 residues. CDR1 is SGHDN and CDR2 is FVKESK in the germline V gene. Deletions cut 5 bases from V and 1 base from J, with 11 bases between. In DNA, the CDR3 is TGTGCCAGCAGCTCCCCCAGGGAGAACACCGGGGAGCTGTTTTTT. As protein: CASSSPRENTGELFF.

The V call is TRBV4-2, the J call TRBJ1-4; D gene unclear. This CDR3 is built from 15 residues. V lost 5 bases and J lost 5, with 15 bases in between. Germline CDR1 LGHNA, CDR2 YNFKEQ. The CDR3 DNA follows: TGTGCCAGCAGCTTCACCCTGTTCGAGAATGAAAAACTGTTTTTT. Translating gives CASSFTLFENEKLFF.

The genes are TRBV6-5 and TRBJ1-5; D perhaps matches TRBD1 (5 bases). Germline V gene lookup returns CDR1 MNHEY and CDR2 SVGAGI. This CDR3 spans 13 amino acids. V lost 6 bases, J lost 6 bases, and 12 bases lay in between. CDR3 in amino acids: CASSVGGGQPQHF. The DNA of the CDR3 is TGTGCCAGCAGCGTGGGGGGGGGTCAGCCCCAGCATTTT.

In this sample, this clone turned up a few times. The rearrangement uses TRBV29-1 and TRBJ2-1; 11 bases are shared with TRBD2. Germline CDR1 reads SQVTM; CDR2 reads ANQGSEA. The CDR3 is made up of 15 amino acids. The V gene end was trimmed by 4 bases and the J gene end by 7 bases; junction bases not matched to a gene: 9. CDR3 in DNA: TGCAGCGTTGGAGGAACTAGCGGGGGTCTTAATGAGCAGTTCTTC. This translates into CSVGGTSGGLNEQFF.

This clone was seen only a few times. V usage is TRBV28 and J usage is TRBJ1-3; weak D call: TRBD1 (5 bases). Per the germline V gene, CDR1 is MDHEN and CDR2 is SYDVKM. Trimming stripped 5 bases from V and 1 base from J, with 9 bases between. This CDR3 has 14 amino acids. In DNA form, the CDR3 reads TGTGCCAGCAGTCCACAGGTGTCTGGAAACACCATATATTTT. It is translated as CASSPQVSGNTIYF. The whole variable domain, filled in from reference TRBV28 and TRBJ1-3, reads DVKVTQSSRYLVKRTGEKVFLECVQDMDHENMFWYRQDPGLGLRLIYFSYDVKMKEKGDIPEGYSVSREKKERFSLILESASTNQTSMYLCASSPQVSGNTIYFGEGSWLTVV.

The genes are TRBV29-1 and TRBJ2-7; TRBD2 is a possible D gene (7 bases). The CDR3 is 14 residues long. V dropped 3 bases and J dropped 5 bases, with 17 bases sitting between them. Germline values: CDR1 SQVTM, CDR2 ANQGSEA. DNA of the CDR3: TGCAGCGTTGAGATACGGGGGGCCGGGCACGAGCAGTACTTC. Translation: CSVEIRGAGHEQYF.

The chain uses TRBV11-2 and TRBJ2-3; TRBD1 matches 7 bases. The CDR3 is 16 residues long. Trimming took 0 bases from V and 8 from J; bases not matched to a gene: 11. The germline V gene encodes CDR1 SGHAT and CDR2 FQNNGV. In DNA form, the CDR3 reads TGTGCCAGCAGCTTAGAGGCAGGGGGTGCACAAGGTACGCAGTATTTT. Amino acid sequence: CASSLEAGGAQGTQYF.

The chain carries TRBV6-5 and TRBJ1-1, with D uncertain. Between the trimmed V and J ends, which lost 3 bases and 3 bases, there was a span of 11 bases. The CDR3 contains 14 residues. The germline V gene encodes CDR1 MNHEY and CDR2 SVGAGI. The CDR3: CASSYRQWDTEAFF. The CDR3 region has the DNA TGTGCCAGCAGTTATAGACAATGGGACACTGAAGCTTTCTTT.

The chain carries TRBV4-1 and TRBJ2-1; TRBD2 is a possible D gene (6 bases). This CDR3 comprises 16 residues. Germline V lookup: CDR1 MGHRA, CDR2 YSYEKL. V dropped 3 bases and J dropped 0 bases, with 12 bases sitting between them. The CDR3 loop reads CASSQAAGGSYNEQFF. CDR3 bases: TGCGCCAGCAGCCAGGCCGCCGGGGGCTCCTACAATGAGCAGTTCTTC.

In nucleotides, the CDR3 is TGCGCCAGCAGCCAAGATAGAGGGTGGAATCAGCCCCAGCATTTT. The encoded protein is CASSQDRGWNQPQHF. J is TRBJ1-5 and V is TRBV4-3; D unresolved. CDR1 and CDR2 from the germline V gene are LGHNA and YSLEER. Trimming shortened V by 0 bases and J by 4 bases, and 10 bases separated the two germline ends. The CDR3 has 15 residues.

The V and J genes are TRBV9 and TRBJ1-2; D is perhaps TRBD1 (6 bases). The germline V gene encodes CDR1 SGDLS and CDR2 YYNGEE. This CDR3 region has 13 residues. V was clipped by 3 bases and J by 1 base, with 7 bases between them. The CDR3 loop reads CASSARGNYGYTF. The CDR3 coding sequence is TGTGCCAGCAGCGCCAGGGGTAACTATGGCTACACCTTC.

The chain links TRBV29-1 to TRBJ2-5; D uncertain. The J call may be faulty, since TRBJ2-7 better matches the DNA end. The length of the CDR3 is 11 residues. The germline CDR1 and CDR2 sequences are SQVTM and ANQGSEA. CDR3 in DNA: TGCAGCGTTGATATAGATTACGAGCAGTACTTC. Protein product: CSVDIDYEQYF.

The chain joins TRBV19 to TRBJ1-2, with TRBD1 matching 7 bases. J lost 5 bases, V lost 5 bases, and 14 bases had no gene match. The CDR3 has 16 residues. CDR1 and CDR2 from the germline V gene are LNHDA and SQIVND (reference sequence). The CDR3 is CASSPGQTNKLYGYTF. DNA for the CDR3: TGTGCCAGTAGTCCGGGACAGACTAATAAATTATATGGCTACACCTTC. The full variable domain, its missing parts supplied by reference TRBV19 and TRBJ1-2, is DGGITQSPKYLFRKEGQNVTLSCEQNLNHDAMYWYRQDPGQGLRLIYYSQIVNDFQKGDIAEGYSVSREKKESFPLTVTSAQKNPTAFYLCASSPGQTNKLYGYTFGSGTRLTVV.

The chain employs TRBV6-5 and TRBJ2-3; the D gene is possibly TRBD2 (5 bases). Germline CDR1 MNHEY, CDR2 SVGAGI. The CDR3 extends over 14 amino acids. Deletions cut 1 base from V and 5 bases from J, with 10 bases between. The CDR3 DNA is TGTGCCAGCAGTTACTATGAAGGAGGAGATACGCAGTATTTT. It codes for CASSYYEGGDTQYF.

The CDR3 nucleotides read TGTGCCAGCAGTTTGGCAGGGGGACAGCCCCAGCATTTT. Protein sequence: CASSLAGGQPQHF. The rearrangement links TRBV28 to TRBJ1-5, with 7 bases fitting TRBD1. Germline V gene sequence: CDR1 MDHEN, CDR2 SYDVKM. The CDR3 covers 13 residues. Trimming cost V 3 bases and J 7 bases; bases outside gene matches: 3.

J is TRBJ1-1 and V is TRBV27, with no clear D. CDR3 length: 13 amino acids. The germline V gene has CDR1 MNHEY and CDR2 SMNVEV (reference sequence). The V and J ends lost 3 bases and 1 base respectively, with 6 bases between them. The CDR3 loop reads CASSFRGNTEAFF. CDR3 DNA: TGTGCCAGCAGTTTTCGAGGGAACACTGAAGCTTTCTTT.

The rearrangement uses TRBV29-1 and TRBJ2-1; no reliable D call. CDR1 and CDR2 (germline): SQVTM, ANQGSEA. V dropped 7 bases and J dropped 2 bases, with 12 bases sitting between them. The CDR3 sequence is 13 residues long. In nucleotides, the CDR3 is TGCAGCGCCTCTCCCCCAGCCTACAATGAGCAGTTCTTC. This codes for CSASPPAYNEQFF.

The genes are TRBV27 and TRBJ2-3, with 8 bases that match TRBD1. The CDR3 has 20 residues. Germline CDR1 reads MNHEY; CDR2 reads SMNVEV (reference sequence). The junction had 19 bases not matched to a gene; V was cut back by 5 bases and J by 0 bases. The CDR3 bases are TGTGCCAGCAGTCCGAAACAAACCGGGACAGGTGACTCCAGCACAGATACGCAGTATTTT. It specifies CASSPKQTGTGDSSTDTQYF.

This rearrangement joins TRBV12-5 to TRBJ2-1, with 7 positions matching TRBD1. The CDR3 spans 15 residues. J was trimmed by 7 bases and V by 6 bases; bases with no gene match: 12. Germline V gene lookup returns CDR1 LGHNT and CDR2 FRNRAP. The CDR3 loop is CASGEGQVIRNEQFF. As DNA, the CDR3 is TGTGCTAGTGGAGAAGGACAGGTGATAAGAAATGAGCAGTTCTTC. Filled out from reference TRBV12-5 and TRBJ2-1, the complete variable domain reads DARVTQTPRHKVTEMGQEVTMRCQPILGHNTVFWYRQTMMQGLELLAYFRNRAPLDDSGMPKDRFSAEMPDATLATLKIQPSEPRDSAVYFCASGEGQVIRNEQFFGPGTRLTVL.

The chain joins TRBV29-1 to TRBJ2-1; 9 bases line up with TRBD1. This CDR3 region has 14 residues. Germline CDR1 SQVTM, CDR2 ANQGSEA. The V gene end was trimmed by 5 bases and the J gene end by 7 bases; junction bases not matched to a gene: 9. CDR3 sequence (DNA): TGCAGCGTTACCGGGACAGGGCAGGTGAATGAGCAGTTCTTC. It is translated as CSVTGTGQVNEQFF.